The sequence of this T cell receptor (beta chain) was determined in a study of blood T cell repertoires in COVID-19. Whole-study context: From T cells, B-cell-depleted T cells, or PBMCs came the material, which was cDNA or gDNA.

There are 14 residues in the CDR3. V dropped 3 bases and J dropped 0 bases, with 8 bases sitting between them. The germline CDR1 and CDR2 sequences are SGHNT and YENEEA. Authors' methods: Amplification of reference gene primers provided the estimated nucleated cell counts. The protocol was immunoSEQ multiplex PCR, while the TCRdb copy is restricted to in-frame clones and leaves out a portion. Clone size and V and J calls were adopted from that table, with D and trimming inferred from the DNA. The table includes around 220,000 clones, nearly 90% detected once. The TCR originated in a woman between 35 and 50 years old who had recovered from COVID-19. The material sequenced was peripheral blood. The chain uses TRBV11-3 and TRBJ1-1; D unclear. CDR3 bases: TGTGCCAGCAGCTTCCGAGAATTGAACACTGAAGCTTTCTTT. Its translation is CASSFRELNTEAFF.